This is a list of T cell receptor beta chains from one sample in a study of blood T cells in healthy people across ages. TCRdb used MiXCR to reprocess the 5' RACE reads, holding one entry per CDR3 protein. This sample has 1.5 million to 2 million distinct CDR3 sequences, with about 49% found just once. The specimen was blood. Every receptor here comes from a woman in her forties in good health. Each CDR3 is given with its conserved first and last residue.

CDR3aa	j_gene	v_gene
CASNIWGSGPPYEQYF	NA	TRBV18
CSARGLAGGNPLLSTDTQYF	TRBJ2-3	TRBV20-1
CASSFVDSSGANVLTF	TRBJ2-6	TRBV28
CASSPRQSYDSPLHF	TRBJ1-6	TRBV9
CASSRGQGIWSIQYF	TRBJ2-4	TRBV11-2
CASRNQGRRIYNEQFF	TRBJ2-1	TRBV4-1
CSVRQGWYGYTF	TRBJ1-2	TRBV29-1
CASSLISGGEQFF	TRBJ2-1	TRBV27
CASSRDGTAKETQYF	TRBJ2-5	TRBV28
CASRSGGHETQYF	TRBJ2-5	TRBV4-1
CATSRMGQTYNEQFF	TRBJ2-1	TRBV15
CSAPPPGRPETQYF	TRBJ2-5	TRBV20-1
CASYQDRTFSDEQFF	TRBJ2-1	TRBV5-1
CASSEGVSSNQPQHF	TRBJ1-5	TRBV6-1
CSARPGQGRSEAFF	TRBJ1-1	TRBV20-1
CSVGGLNRQETQYF	TRBJ2-5	TRBV29-1
CASSPPRTGIRTDTQYF	TRBJ2-3	TRBV27
CSAVGTQETQFF	TRBJ2-1	TRBV20-1
CSARQPGSTQYF	TRBJ2-3	TRBV20-1
CATSEFETQYF	TRBJ2-5	TRBV24-1
CASGRDYQETQYF	TRBJ2-5	TRBV10-3
CASSAGTGASGANVLTF	TRBJ2-6	TRBV2
CATSRKGVDTQYF	TRBJ2-3	TRBV15
CSARDEGDQPQHF	TRBJ1-5	TRBV20-1
CASSRLLAGGETQYF	NA	TRBV6-2/TRBV6-3
CASSLFGGSGYTF	TRBJ1-2	TRBV28
CASSYGYGETQYF	NA	TRBV27
CSATGGFNTEAFF	TRBJ1-1	TRBV20-1
CASSSQLPYEQYF	TRBJ2-7	TRBV3-1
CASRTGFGEKLFF	TRBJ1-4	TRBV6-5
CSVPSPLGQGDTGELFF	TRBJ2-2	TRBV29-1
CASSQRGGLQETQFF	NA	TRBV4-2
CSARDGWETQYF	TRBJ2-5	TRBV20-1
CSASNDGILHTF	TRBJ1-2	TRBV20-1
CATSDPARETQYF	TRBJ2-5	TRBV24-1
CASNLAGAQEEQYF	TRBJ2-7	TRBV3-1
CASSKQGWDSYGYTF	TRBJ1-2	TRBV6-5
CSARVGETQFF	TRBJ2-1	TRBV20-1
CASSLAPTGGDEQYF	TRBJ2-7	TRBV5-1
CASSLYLGSEQYF	NA	TRBV7-2
CASSSLGQGRNEQFF	TRBJ2-1	TRBV27
CASPKPGQGKTDTQYF	TRBJ2-3	TRBV28
CASSLGRGLAGARSYNEQYF	TRBJ2-7	TRBV7-2
CASSRTRGLGVLTF	TRBJ2-6	TRBV28
CASSSTPGGAGELFF	TRBJ2-2	TRBV9
CSAKGSQADTGELFF	TRBJ2-2	TRBV20-1
CASSNSRAEHEKLFF	TRBJ1-4	TRBV7-2
CASSSQTGGGNYGYTF	TRBJ1-2	TRBV9
CASSDSTGEETQYF	TRBJ2-5	TRBV6-6
CASSLAGYNTGELFF	TRBJ2-2	TRBV11-2
CASSIGGRGDGYTF	TRBJ1-2	TRBV12-3/TRBV12-4
CASSHRDRVRNEQFF	TRBJ2-1	TRBV6-5
CATIIRFRGKPYNEQFF	TRBJ2-1	TRBV6-2/TRBV6-3
CASSEAGGTRRELSNQPQHF	TRBJ1-5	TRBV2
CSVAVGGTLGEQFF	TRBJ2-1	TRBV29-1
CASSSSGARETQFF	TRBJ2-1	TRBV28
CASSDRGTSEKLFF	TRBJ1-4	TRBV6-5